A single sample is the source of the 5 T cell receptor beta chains below, sequenced in a study of response to subunit inactivated influenza vaccine. TCRdb ran MiXCR on the RT-PCR reads and lists one entry per CDR3 protein. This table has hundreds of thousands of distinct CDR3 sequences, 11% appearing once. The sample was also reused in another study, on T cells expressing NK-cell markers. That publication notes: A 5'RACE template switching approach incorporating UMIs was used to make TCR beta cDNA.

The sequencing used PBMCs from blood, collected on the day of vaccination. Receptors were obtained from a man aged 45-65 years who received an inactivated influenza vaccine.

This clonotype occurred many times. The V call is TRBV7-9, the J call TRBJ2-3, with D unresolved. The CDR3 has 14 amino acids. CDR1 and CDR2 from the germline V gene are SEHNR and FQNEAQ (reference sequence). Trimming removed 2 bases at V and 0 bases at J, with 6 bases between. The CDR3 protein is CASSLSISTDTQYF. In DNA, the CDR3 is TGTGCCAGCAGCTTATCGATCAGCACAGATACGCAGTATTTT.

This clonotype was counted a few times. V usage is TRBV15 and J usage is TRBJ1-5; 12 nucleotides line up with TRBD1. CDR1 and CDR2 from the germline V gene are LNHNV and YYDKDF (reference sequence). The CDR3 has 17 residues. V dropped 5 bases and J dropped 7; count of bases not matched to a gene: 12. CDR3 sequence reads: CATSVGWGQGARQPQHF. The CDR3, as DNA: TGTGCCACCAGCGTGGGGTGGGGACAGGGGGCTAGGCAGCCCCAGCATTTT.

The chain carries TRBV19 and TRBJ2-1; 10 bases are a match to TRBD1. CDR1 LNHDA and CDR2 SQIVND come from the germline V gene (reference sequence). This CDR3 spans 15 amino acids. V was clipped by 4 bases and J by 4 bases; unmatched bases: 4. CDR3 loop: CASSRGQGNYNEQFF. In nucleotides, the CDR3 is TGTGCCAGTAGTAGGGGACAGGGGAATTACAATGAGCAGTTCTTC.

This clonotype was recorded many times. This chain links TRBV20-1 with TRBJ2-7; 8 bases align to TRBD2. Trimming at V came to 2 bases and at J to 4 bases, leaving 4 bases not matched to a gene. Germline CDR1 and CDR2: DFQATT and SNEGSKA (reference sequence). The CDR3 length is 13 residues. This CDR3 reads CSARSGGAYEQYF. The CDR3 DNA is TGCAGTGCTAGATCCGGGGGGGCTTACGAGCAGTACTTC.

This clonotype was observed a handful of times. V and J are TRBV7-9 and TRBJ2-1; 10 nucleotides agree with TRBD1. V shed 5 bases, J shed 15 bases, and the junction held 10 bases outside the gene matches. This CDR3 has 13 residues. Germline CDR1 is SEHNR and CDR2 is FQNEAQ (reference sequence). CDR3 region: CASSLPGQGRMFF. The CDR3 DNA follows: TGTGCCAGCAGCCTACCGGGACAGGGGCGAATGTTCTTC.